This record covers a single T cell receptor (beta chain). Antigen specificity is unknown. These data are taken from a study of cytomegalovirus exposure and HLA in healthy donors. Overall study context: HLA-typed donors contributed around 82 million unique TCRs, which were held in an early data release.

Study findings and constraints: In an earlier analysis, in some 500 donors, most V segments appeared productive either ~90% or ~30% of the time. The study labeled 164 TCR beta chains cytomegalovirus-associated. The CMV antigen specificity of a few CMV-associated chains was confirmed through in vitro analysis.

60 Vbeta and 13 Jbeta primers were used in PCR. Sequencing used immunoSEQ multiplex PCR; TCRdb keeps in-frame clones, though not all of them. There are some 140,000 clones in the sample; 75% to 85% occur only once, and 5.6% lies in the top ten. This CDR3 region has 15 residues. Germline CDR1 is SGHDN and CDR2 is FVKESK. V lost 0 bases, J lost 3 bases, and 11 bases lay in between. This sequence joins TRBV14 and TRBJ1-2; no clear D. The sequence was collected from a woman aged 40 to 49 in good health and CMV-seropositive. Sample: PBMCs. Here the CDR3 reads CASSQDKNTDYGYTF. The CDR3 DNA is TGTGCCAGCAGCCAAGATAAGAACACAGACTATGGCTACACCTTC.